The sample holds a few counts of the clone carrying this T cell receptor (beta chain). Its antigen is unidentified. TCRdb passed the RT-PCR reads through MiXCR, listing each CDR3 protein once. Altogether under 200,000 distinct CDR3 sequences are present, about 10% being singletons, with the ten largest covering roughly 33%. This entry is derived from a study of response to subunit inactivated influenza vaccine. Overall study findings and caveats: Few new T cells, the authors suggested, are recruited by each seasonal influenza vaccination.

Germline loops: CDR1 MNHEY, CDR2 SMNVEV (reference sequence). Between the trimmed V and J ends, which lost 3 bases and 0 bases, there was a span of 15 bases. The CDR3 extends over 17 amino acids. Material: CD8+ T cells sorted from PBMCs, obtained less than 30 months after vaccination. The receptor comes from a man aged 45 to 75 who received an inactivated influenza vaccine. This rearrangement joins TRBV27 to TRBJ2-1; D is uncertain. The CDR3 DNA is TGTGCCAGCAGTTTCGGGCCAGCCGGAAGCTCCTACAATGAGCAGTTCTTC. This codes for CASSFGPAGSSYNEQFF.